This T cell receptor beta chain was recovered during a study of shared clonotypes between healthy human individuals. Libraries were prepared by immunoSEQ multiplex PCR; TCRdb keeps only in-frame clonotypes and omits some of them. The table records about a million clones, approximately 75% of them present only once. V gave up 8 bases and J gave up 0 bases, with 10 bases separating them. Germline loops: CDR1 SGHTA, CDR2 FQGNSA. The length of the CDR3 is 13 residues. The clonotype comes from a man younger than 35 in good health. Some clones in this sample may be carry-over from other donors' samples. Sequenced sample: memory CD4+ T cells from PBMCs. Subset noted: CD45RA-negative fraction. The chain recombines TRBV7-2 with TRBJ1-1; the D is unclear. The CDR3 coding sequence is TGTGCCAGCCGCCCCAGCCTGAACACTGAAGCTTTCTTT. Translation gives CASRPSLNTEAFF.